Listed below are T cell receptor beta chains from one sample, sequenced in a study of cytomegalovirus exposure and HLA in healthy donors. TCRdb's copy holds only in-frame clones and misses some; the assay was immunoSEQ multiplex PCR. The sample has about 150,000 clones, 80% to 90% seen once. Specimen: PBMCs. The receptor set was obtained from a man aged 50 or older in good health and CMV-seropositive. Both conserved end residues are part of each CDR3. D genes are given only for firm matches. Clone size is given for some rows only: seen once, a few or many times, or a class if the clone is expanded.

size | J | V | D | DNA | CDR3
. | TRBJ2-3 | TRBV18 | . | TGTGCCACCACAGAAAGGGGATCGGATACGCAGTATTTT | CATTERGSDTQYF
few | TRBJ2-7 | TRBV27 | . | TGTGCCAGCAGTTTATCGCTGGGGGGAATAGTCGAGCAGTACTTC | CASSLSLGGIVEQYF
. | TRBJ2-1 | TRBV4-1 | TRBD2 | TGCGCCAGCAGCCAAGTAACTAGCGCGACCAATGAGCAGTTCTTC | CASSQVTSATNEQFF
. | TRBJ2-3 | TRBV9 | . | TGTGCCAGCAGCGTAGCAGGGGCTGGAAGCACAGATACGCAGTATTTT | CASSVAGAGSTDTQYF
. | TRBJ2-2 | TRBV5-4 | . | TGTGCCAGCATGGACAGCAAAACGAACACCGGGGAGCTGTTTTTT | CASMDSKTNTGELFF
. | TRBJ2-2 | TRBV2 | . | TGTGCCAGCAGTGTCTCCCGGGACGGGGAGCTGTTTTTT | CASSVSRDGELFF
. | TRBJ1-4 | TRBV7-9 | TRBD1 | TGTGCCAGCAGCTTAGGACAGGGTAATGAAAAACTGTTTTTT | CASSLGQGNEKLFF
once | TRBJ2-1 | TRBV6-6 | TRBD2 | TGTGCCAGCAGTTACTCTAGCGGGGGGGCGTTTGAGCAGTTCTTC | CASSYSSGGAFEQFF
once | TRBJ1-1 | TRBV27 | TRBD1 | TGTGCCAGCTGGGGGACAGGGGTCACTGAAGCTTTCTTT | CASWGTGVTEAFF
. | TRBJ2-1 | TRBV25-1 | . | TGTGCCAGCGCTGGAGGATGGTCCTACAATGAGCAGTTCTTC | CASAGGWSYNEQFF
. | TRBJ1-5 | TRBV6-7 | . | TGTGCCAGCAGTTCAAGGACAGCTTATAGCAATCAGCCCCAGCATTTT | CASSSRTAYSNQPQHF
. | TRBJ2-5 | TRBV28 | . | TGTGCCAGCAGTTTTCTGAGGGAGACCCAGTACTTC | CASSFLRETQYF
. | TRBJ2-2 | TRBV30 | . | TGTGCCTGGAGGACAGGTACGAACACCGGGGAGCTGTTTTTT | CAWRTGTNTGELFF
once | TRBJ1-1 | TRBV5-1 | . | TGCGCCAGCAGCTTGACCACAGGTCACACTGAAGCTTTCTTT | CASSLTTGHTEAFF
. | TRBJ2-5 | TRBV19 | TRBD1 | TGTGCCAGTAGTGCACCCGACAGGGTCCAAGAGACCCAGTACTTC | CASSAPDRVQETQYF
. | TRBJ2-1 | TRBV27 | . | TGTGCCAGCAGTTTAGACCAGGGGAGCTCCTACAATGAGCAGTTCTTC | CASSLDQGSSYNEQFF
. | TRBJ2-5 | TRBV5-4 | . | TGTGCCAGCAGCTTTAATTTACTGAAGACCCAGTACTTC | CASSFNLLKTQYF
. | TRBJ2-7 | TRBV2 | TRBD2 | TGTGCCAGCAGTGTTCTAGCGGGGGGGCAGAACGAGCAGTACTTC | CASSVLAGGQNEQYF
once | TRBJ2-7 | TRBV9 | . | TGTGCCAGCAGCGTAGGCGGGCGGGCCTACGAGCAGTACTTC | CASSVGGRAYEQYF
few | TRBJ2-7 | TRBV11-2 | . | TGTGCCAGCAGCTCCCTAACGCACGAGCAGTACTTC | CASSSLTHEQYF
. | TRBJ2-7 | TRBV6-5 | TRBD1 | TGTGCCAGCAGTGATAACAGGGGATACGAGCAGTACTTC | CASSDNRGYEQYF
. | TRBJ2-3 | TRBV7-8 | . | TGTGCCAGCGCACCCGGGACTTTCAGCACAGATACGCAGTATTTT | CASAPGTFSTDTQYF
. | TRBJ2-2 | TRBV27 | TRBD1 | TGTGCCAGCAAGGGACAGTCGAACACCGGGGAGCTGTTTTTT | CASKGQSNTGELFF
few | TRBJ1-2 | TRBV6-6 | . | TGTGCCAGCAGTTCTACAGGGTTGAACTATGGCTACACCTTC | CASSSTGLNYGYTF
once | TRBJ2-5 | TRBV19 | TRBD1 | TGTGCCAGTAGTATCAGGGGACAGTCCCAAGAGACCCAGTACTTC | CASSIRGQSQETQYF
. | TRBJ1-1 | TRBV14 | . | TGTGCCAGCAGCCCACCAGGAATGAACACTGAAGCTTTCTTT | CASSPPGMNTEAFF
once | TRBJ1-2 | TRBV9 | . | TGTGCCAGCAGCGCCCACGGGGAGCGAGGCTACACCTTC | CASSAHGERGYTF
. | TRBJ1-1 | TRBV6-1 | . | TGTGCCAGCAGTGAAGCCTATGGGAGGGCTTTCTTT | CASSEAYGRAFF
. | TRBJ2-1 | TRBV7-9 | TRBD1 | TGTGCCAGCAGCCGAGGACAGGGGGCTATCAATGAGCAGTTCTTC | CASSRGQGAINEQFF
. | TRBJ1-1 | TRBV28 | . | TGTGCCAGCAGCCTTCCCACAGGACGAACAACTGAAGCTTTCTTT | CASSLPTGRTTEAFF
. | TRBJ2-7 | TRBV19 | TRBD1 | TGTGCCAGTAGGGGGACAGGTTCCTACGAGCAGTACTTC | CASRGTGSYEQYF
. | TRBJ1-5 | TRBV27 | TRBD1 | TGTGCCAGCTTACCAGTTCCCGGGACAGGTAATAGCAATCAGCCCCAGCATTTT | CASLPVPGTGNSNQPQHF
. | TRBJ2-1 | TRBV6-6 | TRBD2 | TGTGCCAGCAGTCGTAGCGGGGGGGACAATGAGCAGTTCTTC | CASSRSGGDNEQFF
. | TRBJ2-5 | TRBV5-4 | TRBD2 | TGTGCCAGCAGCTTAGGCGGGGGGGCCGCGGAGACCCAGTACTTC | CASSLGGGAAETQYF
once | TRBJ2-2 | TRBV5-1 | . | TGCGCCAGCAGCTTGGTTAGCCCCGGGGAGCTGTTTTTT | CASSLVSPGELFF
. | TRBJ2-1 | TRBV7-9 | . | TGTGCCAGCATTAGCGACTACAATGAGCAGTTCTTC | CASISDYNEQFF
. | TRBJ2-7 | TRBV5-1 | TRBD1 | TGCGCCAGCAGCTTGGGGGGGACAGGGGGACGGCACGAGCAGTACTTC | CASSLGGTGGRHEQYF
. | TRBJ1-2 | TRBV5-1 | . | TGCGCCAGCAGCTACGACAGCTTAGGCTACACCTTC | CASSYDSLGYTF
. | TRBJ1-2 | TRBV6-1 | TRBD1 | TGTGCCAGCAGTGAAACAGGGGGCTATGGCTACACCTTC | CASSETGGYGYTF
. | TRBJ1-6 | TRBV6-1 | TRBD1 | TGTGCCAGCAGTGCGGACAGGGAGCTCCTCATGCCCCTCCACTTT | CASSADRELLMPLHF
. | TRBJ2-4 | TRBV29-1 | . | TGCAGCGTTGTGGAGCTAGCCAAAAACAGTCAGTACTTC | CSVVELAKNSQYF
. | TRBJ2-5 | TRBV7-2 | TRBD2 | TGTGCCAGCAGCTTTAGCGGGGGTAAACAAGAGACCCAGTACTTC | CASSFSGGKQETQYF
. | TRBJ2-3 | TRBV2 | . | TGTGCCAGCAGTGAAGTAGGGGTGGCCCCGGTGGATACGCAGTATTTT | CASSEVGVAPVDTQYF
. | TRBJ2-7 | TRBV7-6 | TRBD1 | TGTGCCAGCAGCCTCTACCCGGGACAGGGGGACGAGCAGTACTTC | CASSLYPGQGDEQYF
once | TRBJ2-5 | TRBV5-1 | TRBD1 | TGCGCCAGCAGCTTGGGGGGACAGAAAGAGACCCAGTACTTC | CASSLGGQKETQYF
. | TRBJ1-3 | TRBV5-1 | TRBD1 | TGCGCCAGCCACCCGGGACAGAGCTCTGGAAACACCATATATTTT | CASHPGQSSGNTIYF
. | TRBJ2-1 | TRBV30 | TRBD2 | TGTGCCTGGAGCCATACTAGCGGGAGCCGGGATGAGCAGTTCTTC | CAWSHTSGSRDEQFF
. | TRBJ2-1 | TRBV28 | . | TGTGCCACCATCGGACAGCCGAGCTCCTACAATGAGCAGTTCTTC | CATIGQPSSYNEQFF
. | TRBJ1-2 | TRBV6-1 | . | TGTGCCAGCAGTCCAGGACGCAGGGCTTCCTATGGCTACACCTTC | CASSPGRRASYGYTF
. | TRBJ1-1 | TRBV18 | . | TGTGCCAGCTCACCAATTCACTCGAACACTGAAGCTTTCTTT | CASSPIHSNTEAFF
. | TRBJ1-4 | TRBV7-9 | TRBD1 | TGTGCCAGCAGCTTAGGACAGGGAGGAGGTGAAAAACTGTTTTTT | CASSLGQGGGEKLFF
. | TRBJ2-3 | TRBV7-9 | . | TGTGCCAGCAGCTTACCCCCTTATACGCAGTATTTT | CASSLPPYTQYF
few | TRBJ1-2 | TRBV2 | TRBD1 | TGTGCCAGCACGGAGGGGGCAGGCTATGGCTACACCTTC | CASTEGAGYGYTF
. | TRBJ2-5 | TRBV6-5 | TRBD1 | TGTGCCAGCAGTTACCGACCGACAGGGCAACAAGAGACCCAGTACTTC | CASSYRPTGQQETQYF
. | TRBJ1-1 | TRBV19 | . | TGTGCCAGTAGTAGGACAGTGAACACTGAAGCTTTCTTT | CASSRTVNTEAFF
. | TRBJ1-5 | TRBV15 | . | TGTGCCACCGGGGGGGACAGCAATCAGCCCCAGCATTTT | CATGGDSNQPQHF
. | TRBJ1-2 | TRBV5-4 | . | TGTGCCAGCAGCTTGGGCAGGGATTTGGCTAACTATGGCTACACCTTC | CASSLGRDLANYGYTF
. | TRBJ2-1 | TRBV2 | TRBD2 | TGTGCCAGCAGTGATAGTAGCGGGACCTCCTACAATGAGCAGTTCTTC | CASSDSSGTSYNEQFF
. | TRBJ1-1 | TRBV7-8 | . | TGTGCCAGCAGCTTAGGACAGATGAACACTGAAGCTTTCTTT | CASSLGQMNTEAFF
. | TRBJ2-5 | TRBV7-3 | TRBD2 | TGTGCCAGCAGCTTAACCGGGAGGGCTCTCTTGGGGCAAGAGACCCAGTACTTC | CASSLTGRALLGQETQYF